A single sample is the source of the 5 T cell receptor beta chains below, sequenced in a study of blood T cell repertoires in COVID-19. Sequencing used immunoSEQ multiplex PCR; TCRdb keeps in-frame clones, though not all of them. The sample records under 150,000 clones, 75% to 90% being singletons. Sample: peripheral blood. Every receptor here comes from a woman aged 55-70 years with COVID-19, enrolled during active disease.

The V and J genes are TRBV18 and TRBJ1-2, with D unresolved. Per the germline V gene, CDR1 is KGHSH and CDR2 is LQKENI. This CDR3 region has 16 residues. Trimming pared 3 bases from V and 4 bases from J, leaving 18 bases between. The DNA for the CDR3 is TGTGCCAGCTCACCCCCCGGAAGGGAGGGCTCCTATGGCTACACCTTC. This codes for CASSPPGREGSYGYTF.

The rearrangement uses TRBV5-1 and TRBJ1-2; D is ambiguous. Trimming stripped 1 base from V and 4 bases from J, with 14 bases between. The germline V gene has CDR1 SGHRS and CDR2 YFSETQ. The CDR3 length is 15 residues. CDR3 amino acids: CASSLPVASGYGYTF. As DNA, the CDR3 is TGCGCCAGCAGCTTGCCGGTCGCCTCGGGCTATGGCTACACCTTC.

The chain recombines TRBV14 with TRBJ1-6, with D possibly being TRBD1 (6 bases). The CDR3 is made up of 16 amino acids. The V end lost 3 bases, the J end lost 3 bases, and 12 bases lay between the germline ends. Germline values: CDR1 SGHDN, CDR2 FVKESK. The CDR3 loop is CASSHGQLIYNSPLHF. CDR3 in DNA: TGTGCCAGCAGCCATGGACAGCTGATCTATAATTCACCCCTCCACTTT.

About this clone: Other nucleotide sequences from this sample produce the same CDR3. The rearrangement uses TRBV12-3 or TRBV12-4 and TRBJ1-2; 9 bases are shared with TRBD1. Germline trimming cut 3 bases from V and 4 bases from J; bases unmatched to any gene: 0. The length of the CDR3 is 13 residues. DNA of the CDR3: TGTGCCAGCAGTTTGGGACAGGGCTATGGCTACACCTTC. Protein: CASSLGQGYGYTF.

V gene TRBV11-2 combines with J gene TRBJ1-2, with D tentatively TRBD1 (5 bases). CDR3 length equals 15 residues. Germline V gene lookup returns CDR1 SGHAT and CDR2 FQNNGV. V gave up 5 bases and J gave up 4 bases, with 17 bases separating them. CDR3 nucleotide sequence: TGTGCCAGCAGCCCGGCCCCGGGGGGATTCTATGGCTACACCTTC. It codes for CASSPAPGGFYGYTF. The variable domain in full, completed from reference TRBV11-2 and TRBJ1-2, reads EAGVAQSPRYKIIEKRQSVAFWCNPISGHATLYWYQQILGQGPKLLIQFQNNGVVDDSQLPKDRFSAERLKGVDSTLKIQPAKLEDSAVYLCASSPAPGGFYGYTFGSGTRLTVV.